Following are 2 T cell receptor beta chains from one sample sequenced in a study of cytomegalovirus exposure and HLA in healthy donors (dated 2017 in TCRdb). Libraries were constructed by the immunoSEQ multiplex PCR assay. For the multiplex PCR, a mixture combining 60 forward primers for TCR Vbeta segments and 13 reverse primers for TCR Jbeta segments was used. TCRdb stores this immuneACCESS table with in-frame sequences only. Part of the clones is absent; in the studies checked, under half of the shortfall reflects unresolved V genes, and no reason is known for the rest. The sample table lists around 200,000 clones, about 80% of them with a count of one. 1.4% of the sample goes to the ten largest clones. The material sequenced was PBMCs. The receptor source for this set is a girl between 5 and 17 years old in good health and CMV-seronegative.

The V and J genes are TRBV18 and TRBJ1-5, with TRBD1 matching 7 bases. Germline V gene lookup returns CDR1 KGHSH and CDR2 LQKENI. The CDR3 sequence is 13 residues long. The trim removed 4 bases at V and 5 bases at J, leaving 2 bases unmatched. This CDR3 is CASSLDRDQPQHF. The CDR3, as DNA: TGTGCCAGCTCACTCGACAGGGATCAGCCCCAGCATTTT.

J is TRBJ1-2 and V is TRBV13; 9 nucleotides align to TRBD1. Germline V gives CDR1 PRHDT, CDR2 FYEKMQ (reference sequence). After removal of 5 bases from V and 6 bases from J, the junction contained 10 bases not matched to a gene. The CDR3 sequence is 15 residues long. CDR3 coding DNA: TGTGCCAGCAGCACCCGTCTTGGACAGGGGAATGGCTACACCTTC. Protein: CASSTRLGQGNGYTF.